The 17 T cell receptor beta chains below all came from one sample that was sequenced in a study of blood T cells in healthy people across ages. A J-beta primer mix and a sample-barcoded 5' primer were used in a second PCR of roughly 6 to 12 cycles. TCRdb passed the 5' RACE reads through MiXCR, listing each CDR3 protein once. Of approximately 960,000 distinct CDR3 sequences listed, roughly 28% were seen once; the top ten hold 10%. This sample was shared with a second study, whose subject was T cells of mothers and their children.

Sequenced input: blood. The receptors shown here come from a middle-aged woman in good health.

The chain combines TRBV6-1 with TRBJ2-7; no reliable D call. CDR1 MNHNS and CDR2 SASEGT come from the germline V gene. The CDR3 extends over 11 amino acids. V was cut by 8 bases and J by 1 base, with 6 bases left in between. The DNA for the CDR3 is TGTGCCAGCTGGGGTTCCTACGAGCAGTACTTC. Amino acids: CASWGSYEQYF.

The chain employs TRBV28 and TRBJ1-1, with D possibly matching TRBD1 (6 bases). The CDR3 runs 15 residues. Germline CDR1 reads MDHEN; CDR2 reads SYDVKM. V lost 5 bases and J 1 base, leaving 14 bases between the germline ends. As DNA, the CDR3 is TGTGCCAGCAGTCTCTTACCACAGGGGAACACTGAAGCTTTCTTT. Translated, it gives CASSLLPQGNTEAFF. The full variable domain, rest sourced from reference TRBV28 and TRBJ1-1, is DVKVTQSSRYLVKRTGEKVFLECVQDMDHENMFWYRQDPGLGLRLIYFSYDVKMKEKGDIPEGYSVSREKKERFSLILESASTNQTSMYLCASSLLPQGNTEAFFGQGTRLTVV.

This clonotype was observed a few times. This chain uses TRBV4-1 with TRBJ1-4, with TRBD1 matching over 9 bases. The junction had 7 bases not matched to a gene; V was cut back by 0 bases and J by 5 bases. The length of the CDR3 is 17 residues. Per germline, CDR1 MGHRA and CDR2 YSYEKL. The CDR3 DNA reads as TGCGCCAGCAGCCAAGATTTGGGGGGGACAGGGAATGAAAAACTGTTTTTT. Translating gives CASSQDLGGTGNEKLFF.

In this sample, this clonotype turned up a few times. The chain recombines TRBV19 with TRBJ1-2; TRBD1 matches 7 bases. Germline CDR1 and CDR2: LNHDA and SQIVND (reference sequence). The CDR3 consists of 14 residues. The V segment lost 4 bases and the J segment 3 bases; nucleotides outside the gene matches: 5. CDR3 DNA: TGTGCCAGTAGTACCGACAGGGTGGACTATGGCTACACCTTC. Protein: CASSTDRVDYGYTF. The whole variable domain, filled in from reference TRBV19 and TRBJ1-2, reads DGGITQSPKYLFRKEGQNVTLSCEQNLNHDAMYWYRQDPGQGLRLIYYSQIVNDFQKGDIAEGYSVSREKKESFPLTVTSAQKNPTAFYLCASSTDRVDYGYTFGSGTRLTVV.

This clonotype has a count of ten or more. The chain couples TRBV6-1 to TRBJ2-1, with TRBD1 as a possible D gene (5 bases). V dropped 4 bases and J dropped 7 bases, with 11 bases sitting between them. CDR1 MNHNS and CDR2 SASEGT come from the germline V gene. The CDR3 runs to 13 residues. CDR3 sequence (DNA): TGTGCCAGCAGTGTGGTCAGGGTAAATGAGCAGTTCTTC. Its protein product is CASSVVRVNEQFF.

This clonotype has ten or more counts. V usage is TRBV7-9 and J usage is TRBJ2-3, with D unclear. Germline V gene lookup returns CDR1 SEHNR and CDR2 FQNEAQ (reference sequence). The V end lost 1 base, the J end lost 0 bases, and 5 bases lay between the germline ends. The CDR3 sequence is 14 residues long. CDR3 coding DNA: TGTGCCAGCAGCTTAGGATCCAGCACAGATACGCAGTATTTT. This sequence encodes CASSLGSSTDTQYF.

As concerns this clonotype: A read error may be the cause here, since a much bigger clone is one base away. The chain recombines TRBV20-1 with TRBJ2-1; D gene ambiguous. The V gene's germline CDR1 is DFQATT and CDR2 SNEGSKA (reference sequence). The CDR3 consists of 13 residues. V was clipped by 5 bases and J by 5 bases, with 13 bases between them. The CDR3 nucleotides are TGCAGTGCTCGTGACCCGCGACACAATGAGCAGTTCTTC. Residues: CSARDPRHNEQFF.

This chain joins TRBV20-1 and TRBJ2-3, with D perhaps matching TRBD2 (5 bases). V was pared by 6 bases and J by 4 bases, with 20 bases between. This CDR3 spans 15 amino acids. CDR1 is DFQATT and CDR2 is SNEGSKA in the germline V gene (reference sequence). CDR3 nucleotide sequence: TGCAGTGCCCCAGAGGGCCGACGGTCACCAGATACGCAGTATTTT. Translating gives CSAPEGRRSPDTQYF.

This clonotype has ten or more counts. The chain carries TRBV29-1 and TRBJ1-4, with D possibly being TRBD1 (5 bases). Trimming removed 3 bases at V and 7 bases at J, with 12 bases between. There are 13 residues in the CDR3. The germline V gene encodes CDR1 SQVTM and CDR2 ANQGSEA. The CDR3 bases are TGCAGCGTTGAGGGGGGGAGTCGTGAAAAACTGTTTTTT. The encoded protein is CSVEGGSREKLFF.

A remark on this clonotype: A single base separates this from a much larger clone, so it may be a read error. V is TRBV3-1 and J is TRBJ2-1; maybe TRBD1 (5 bases). Germline-derived CDR1 and CDR2 are LGHDT and YNNKEL (reference sequence). The CDR3 totals 15 residues. The V gene lost 1 base and the J gene lost 10 bases, with 17 bases spanning the gap. In DNA, the CDR3 is TGTGCCAGCAGCCAAGGACTTATGGGGCTAAACGAGCAGTTCTTC. This encodes CASSQGLMGLNEQFF.

V is TRBV5-1 and J is TRBJ1-6, with D perhaps matching TRBD1 (5 bases). CDR3 length: 16 residues. The ends were cut back, 0 bases at V and 9 bases at J, with 16 bases in the middle. Germline lookup yields CDR1 SGHRS and CDR2 YFSETQ. CDR3 residues: CASSLVSVGVGSPLHF. The CDR3, as DNA: TGCGCCAGCAGCTTGGTATCGGTAGGGGTAGGTTCACCCCTCCACTTT. The full variable domain, with the rest looked up from reference TRBV5-1 and TRBJ1-6, is KAGVTQTPRYLIKTRGQQVTLSCSPISGHRSVSWYQQTPGQGLQFLFEYFSETQRNKGNFPGRFSGRQFSNSRSEMNVSTLELGDSALYLCASSLVSVGVGSPLHFGNGTRLTVT.

With respect to this clonotype: This may stem from a read error, because a much larger clone lies one nucleotide away. The chain joins TRBV20-1 to TRBJ2-7, with D tentatively TRBD2 (6 bases). Looked up from germline, CDR1 is DFQATT and CDR2 is SNEGSKA (reference sequence). The CDR3 has 15 amino acids. The ends were cut back, 0 bases at V and 0 bases at J, with 12 bases in the middle. CDR3 nucleotides: TGCAGTGCTAGAGAGCGGTTCGGGGGCTCCTACGAGCAGTACTTC. This codes for CSARERFGGSYEQYF.

In this sample, this clonotype turned up a few times. The chain couples TRBV6-1 to TRBJ1-2, with D perhaps TRBD1 (5 bases). Trimming took 5 bases from V and 9 from J, leaving 16 bases between them. Germline CDR1 is MNHNS and CDR2 is SASEGT. This CDR3 is built from 13 residues. DNA for the CDR3: TGTGCCAGCAGTCCCTCTGTCCCAGGGCGCTACACCTTC. As protein: CASSPSVPGRYTF.

CDR3 sequence: CASSTRQDTNYGYTF. CDR3 nucleotide sequence: TGTGCCAGCAGCACAAGACAGGATACGAACTATGGCTACACCTTC. The chain recombines TRBV21-1 with TRBJ1-2; no DNA check was done on the table's D call, TRBD1. TRBV21-1 constitutes a pseudogene. The CDR3 contains 15 residues.

This clonotype was observed a few times. The V and J genes are TRBV20-1 and TRBJ2-5; D perhaps matches TRBD2 (7 bases). V lost 0 bases and J 2 bases, leaving 16 bases between the germline ends. This CDR3 comprises 16 residues. CDR1 DFQATT and CDR2 SNEGSKA come from the germline V gene (reference sequence). Here the CDR3 DNA reads TGCAGTGCTAGAGATGGGAAGCGGGGACATCAAGAGACCCAGTACTTC. Its protein is CSARDGKRGHQETQYF.

Note on this clonotype: Being one base from a much bigger clone, this may be a read error. The chain links TRBV6-5 to TRBJ1-4; the match to TRBD1 covers 9 bases. Germline lookup yields CDR1 MNHEY and CDR2 SVGAGI. This CDR3 region has 14 residues. CDR3 protein: CASSQTGGREKRFF. CDR3 nucleotides: TGTGCCAGCAGCCAAACAGGGGGCAGGGAAAAACGGTTTTTT.

Ten or more counts support this clonotype. The J gene is TRBJ1-2, the V gene TRBV29-1, with 8 bases aligning to TRBD1. CDR3 size: 12 residues. Trimming at V came to 6 bases and at J to 4 bases, leaving 4 bases not matched to a gene. Germline CDR1 SQVTM, CDR2 ANQGSEA. The CDR3 loop reads CSVAGTGYGYTF. In DNA, the CDR3 is TGCAGCGTAGCCGGGACAGGCTATGGCTACACCTTC. Variable domain in full (rest from reference TRBV29-1 and TRBJ1-2): SAVISQKPSRDICQRGTSLTIQCQVDSQVTMMFWYRQQPGQSLTLIATANQGSEATYESGFVIDKFPISRPNLTFSTLTVSNMSPEDSSIYLCSVAGTGYGYTFGSGTRLTVV.